Below, 2 T cell receptor beta chains from the same sample are listed, as sequenced in a study of Tregs in tolerant kidney transplant recipients. Measured with immunoSEQ multiplex PCR; TCRdb has only the in-frame clones, and not every one. In total, the table holds about 48,000 clones. The specimen comprised CD4+ T cells from blood, sampled before the transplant. These receptors came from a human donor who received a combined kidney and bone marrow transplant.

On this clone itself: The read terminates 3 residues before the CDR3 end, so the remaining end is supplied by the germline J gene. This chain uses TRBV28 with TRBJ2-1; the match to TRBD2 covers 11 bases. V shed 5 bases, J shed 9 bases, and the junction held 9 bases outside the gene matches. Germline loops: CDR1 MDHEN, CDR2 SYDVKM. This CDR3 has 15 residues. CDR3: CASSPTSGSAGEQFF. The DNA read from the CDR3 is TGTGCCAGCAGTCCAACTAGCGGGAGTGCCGGTGAG.

As to this clone: Coverage ceases 3 residues before the CDR3 finishes, and the germline J gene fills in the end. V usage is TRBV19 and J usage is TRBJ2-7; 7 bases fit TRBD1. Trimming removed 6 bases from V and 4 bases from J; junction bases left unmatched: 9. CDR3 length: 14 residues. Germline V gene lookup returns CDR1 LNHDA and CDR2 SQIVND (reference sequence). The CDR3 bases that were read are TGTGCCAGTAGCCGGGACAGTTCTTCTTACGAG. Translation gives CASSRDSSSYE. The full CDR3 reads CASSRDSSSYEQYF. Full variable domain (outside the CDR3, taken from reference TRBV19 and TRBJ2-7): DGGITQSPKYLFRKEGQNVTLSCEQNLNHDAMYWYRQDPGQGLRLIYYSQIVNDFQKGDIAEGYSVSREKKESFPLTVTSAQKNPTAFYLCASSRDSSSYEQYFGPGTRLTVT.